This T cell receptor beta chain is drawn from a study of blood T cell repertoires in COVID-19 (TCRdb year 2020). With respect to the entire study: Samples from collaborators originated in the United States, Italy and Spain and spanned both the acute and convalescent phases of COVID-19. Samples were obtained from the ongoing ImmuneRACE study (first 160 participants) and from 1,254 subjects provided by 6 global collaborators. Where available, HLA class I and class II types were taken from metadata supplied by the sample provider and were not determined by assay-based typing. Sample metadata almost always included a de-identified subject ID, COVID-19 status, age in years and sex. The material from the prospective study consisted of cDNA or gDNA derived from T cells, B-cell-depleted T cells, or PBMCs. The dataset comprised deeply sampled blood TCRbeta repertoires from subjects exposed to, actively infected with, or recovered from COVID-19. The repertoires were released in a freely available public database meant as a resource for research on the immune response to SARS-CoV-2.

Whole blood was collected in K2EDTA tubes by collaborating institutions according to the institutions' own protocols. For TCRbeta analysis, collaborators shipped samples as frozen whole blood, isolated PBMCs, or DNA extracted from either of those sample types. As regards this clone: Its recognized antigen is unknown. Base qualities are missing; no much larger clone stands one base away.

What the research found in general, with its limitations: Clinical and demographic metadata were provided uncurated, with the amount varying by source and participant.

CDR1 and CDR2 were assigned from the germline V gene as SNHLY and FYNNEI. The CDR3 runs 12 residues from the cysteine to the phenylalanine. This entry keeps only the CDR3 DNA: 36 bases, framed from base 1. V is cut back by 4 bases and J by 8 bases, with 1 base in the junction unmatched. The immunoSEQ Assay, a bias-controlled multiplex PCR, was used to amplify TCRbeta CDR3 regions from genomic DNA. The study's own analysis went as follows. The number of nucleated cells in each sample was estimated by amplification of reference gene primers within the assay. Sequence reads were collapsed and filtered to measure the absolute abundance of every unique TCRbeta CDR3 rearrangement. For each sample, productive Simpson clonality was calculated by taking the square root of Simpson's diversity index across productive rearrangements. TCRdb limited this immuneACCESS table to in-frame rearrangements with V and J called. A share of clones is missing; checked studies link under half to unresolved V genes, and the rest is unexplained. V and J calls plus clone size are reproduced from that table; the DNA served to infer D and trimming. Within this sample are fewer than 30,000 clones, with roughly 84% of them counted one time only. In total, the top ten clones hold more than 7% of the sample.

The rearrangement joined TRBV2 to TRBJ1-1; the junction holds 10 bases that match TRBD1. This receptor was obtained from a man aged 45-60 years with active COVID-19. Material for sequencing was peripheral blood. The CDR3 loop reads CASSVTGGEAFF. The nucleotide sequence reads TGTGCCAGCAGTGTGACAGGGGGCGAAGCTTTCTTT.